This TCR beta chain originates from a study of T cell repertoires in cytomegalovirus infection. TCRdb reprocessed the reads with MiXCR, giving one entry per CDR3 protein. The sample carries around 200,000 distinct CDR3 sequences, approximately 38% recorded once. Concerning this clonotype itself: What it binds is not known.

This receptor was taken from a human donor in good health (CMV status not recorded). Some clones in this sample may be carry-over from other donors' samples. Sequencing used CD8+ T cells from cultured PBMCs, obtained from culture after CMV antigen stimulation.

In nucleotides, the CDR3 is TGTGCCAGCAGTTACTCGCGGGGACTGCGGGAAAAACTGTTTTTT. It specifies CASSYSRGLREKLFF. This chain joins TRBV6-6 and TRBJ1-4; tentatively, D is TRBD1 (5 bases). Germline V lookup: CDR1 MNHNY, CDR2 SVGAGI (reference sequence). V shed 0 bases and J shed 8 bases, with 13 bases lying between them. The CDR3 runs to 15 residues.